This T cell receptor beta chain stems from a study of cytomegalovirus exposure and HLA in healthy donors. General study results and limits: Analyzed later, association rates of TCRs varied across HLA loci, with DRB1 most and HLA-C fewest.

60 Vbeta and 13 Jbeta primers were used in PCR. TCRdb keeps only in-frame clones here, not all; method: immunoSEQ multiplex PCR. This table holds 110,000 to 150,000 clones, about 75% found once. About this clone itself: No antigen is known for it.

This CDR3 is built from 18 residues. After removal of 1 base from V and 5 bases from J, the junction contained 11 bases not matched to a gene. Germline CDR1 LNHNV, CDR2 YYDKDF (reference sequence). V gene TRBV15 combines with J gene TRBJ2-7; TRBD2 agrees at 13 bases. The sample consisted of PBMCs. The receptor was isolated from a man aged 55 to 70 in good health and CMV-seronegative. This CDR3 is CATSRATGGTSGMHEQYF. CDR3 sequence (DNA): TGTGCCACCAGCAGAGCCACAGGGGGGACTAGCGGGATGCACGAGCAGTACTTC.